What follows are 30 T cell receptor beta chains derived from one specimen sequenced in a study of T cell changes during pregnancy in multiple sclerosis. Sequencing was performed with immunoSEQ multiplex PCR; in TCRdb, only in-frame clones are kept and a portion is missing. The table includes about 100,000 clones, approximately 92% detected once. Source: peripheral blood, taken in the first trimester of pregnancy. The source is a female donor with multiple sclerosis, enrolled in a pregnancy study.

This clone was seen once. V is TRBV28 and J is TRBJ1-5; D not certain. V was shortened by 5 bases and J by 5 bases, with 13 bases between the two germline ends. The CDR3 runs 14 residues. CDR1 and CDR2 (germline): MDHEN, SYDVKM. CDR3 nucleotide sequence: TGTGCCAGCAGTCCTCGTCACTCTGATCAGCCCCAGCATTTT. The encoded protein is CASSPRHSDQPQHF.

The V and J genes are TRBV9 and TRBJ2-1; 8 bases agree with TRBD2. This CDR3 contains 15 residues. Germline V gives CDR1 SGDLS, CDR2 YYNGEE. V was clipped by 1 base and J by 2 bases; unmatched bases: 2. This CDR3 reads CASSVSGRTYNEQFF. In DNA form, the CDR3 reads TGTGCCAGCAGCGTAAGCGGGAGAACCTACAATGAGCAGTTCTTC.

This chain connects TRBV28 to TRBJ2-7; 8 nucleotides align to TRBD1. In germline, CDR1 is MDHEN, CDR2 SYDVKM. The V gene end was trimmed by 7 bases and the J gene end by 6 bases; junction bases not matched to a gene: 5. The CDR3 length is 12 residues. CDR3 bases: TGTGCCAGCACGGACAGGGCAGCCGAGCAGTACTTC. This gives the protein CASTDRAAEQYF.

The J gene is TRBJ1-6, the V gene TRBV6-5, with 8 bases matching TRBD1. This CDR3 comprises 14 residues. The junction had 6 bases not matched to a gene; V was cut back by 6 bases and J by 8 bases. Germline CDR1 reads MNHEY; CDR2 reads SVGAGI. The DNA for the CDR3 is TGTGCCAGCAGAAGACAGGGGTCTGATTCACCCCTCCACTTT. Translating it yields CASRRQGSDSPLHF.

The V and J genes are TRBV19 and TRBJ1-1; 7 bases are a match to TRBD1. CDR1 is LNHDA and CDR2 is SQIVND in the germline V gene (reference sequence). The length of the CDR3 is 17 residues. V trimming: 6 bases; J trimming: 1 base; junction bases outside the gene matches: 14. CDR3 sequence: CASRGRRSGTANTEAFF. The CDR3 DNA reads as TGTGCCAGTAGGGGGAGGAGATCCGGGACAGCGAACACTGAAGCTTTCTTT.

This clone was recorded once. The V gene is TRBV6-6, the J gene TRBJ2-1, with 7 nucleotides matching TRBD2. Germline CDR1 MNHNY, CDR2 SVGAGI (reference sequence). The CDR3 totals 16 residues. V lost 2 bases, J lost 6 bases, and 10 bases stayed unmatched. CDR3 sequence reads: CASSYRAGVVGNEQFF. DNA for the CDR3: TGTGCCAGCAGTTACAGGGCGGGAGTGGTGGGCAATGAGCAGTTCTTC.

The chain links TRBV28 to TRBJ1-1, with a tentative D call TRBD1 (6 bases). Per the germline V gene, CDR1 is MDHEN and CDR2 is SYDVKM. V was clipped by 5 bases and J by 11 bases, with 15 bases between them. The CDR3 runs 12 residues. The CDR3 DNA follows: TGTGCCAGCAGTCCCCACAGGGCATCGGCTTTCTTT. It codes for CASSPHRASAFF.

The rearrangement links TRBV27 to TRBJ2-1; 8 positions match TRBD2. The CDR3 has 15 amino acids. V was clipped by 6 bases and J by 4 bases; unmatched bases: 8. Germline V gene sequence: CDR1 MNHEY, CDR2 SMNVEV (reference sequence). CDR3 bases: TGTGCCAGCAGAAAACTAGCGGAAGTTTACAATGAGCAGTTCTTC. It is translated as CASRKLAEVYNEQFF.

This chain connects TRBV27 to TRBJ1-3; 7 bases agree with TRBD1. Trimming at V came to 5 bases and at J to 4 bases, leaving 14 bases not matched to a gene. CDR1 MNHEY and CDR2 SMNVEV come from the germline V gene (reference sequence). The CDR3 runs 17 residues. CDR3 sequence reads: CASSGRGPGQPGNTIYF. The CDR3 DNA reads as TGTGCCAGCAGTGGAAGGGGCCCGGGACAGCCGGGAAACACCATATATTTT.

V is TRBV27 and J is TRBJ1-2, with D perhaps matching TRBD1 (5 bases). Germline CDR1 and CDR2: MNHEY and SMNVEV (reference sequence). V was shortened by 5 bases and J by 0 bases, with 13 bases between the two germline ends. The CDR3 sequence is 15 residues long. The CDR3 bases are TGTGCCAGCAGTGTACGTGGGGCCTCTAACTATGGCTACACCTTC. It translates to CASSVRGASNYGYTF.

The chain employs TRBV19 and TRBJ1-5, with D possibly TRBD1 on 5 matching bases. The V end was cut by 3 bases, the J end by 2 bases, with 11 bases between. Germline CDR1 is LNHDA and CDR2 is SQIVND (reference sequence). This CDR3 contains 15 residues. As DNA, the CDR3 is TGTGCCAGTAGTATCGGGCCGGGGGGCAATCAGCCCCAGCATTTT. This sequence encodes CASSIGPGGNQPQHF.

The rearrangement links TRBV7-9 to TRBJ1-4; D gene ambiguous. Germline-derived CDR1 and CDR2 are SEHNR and FQNEAQ (reference sequence). The V end lost 4 bases, the J end lost 3 bases, and 6 bases lay between the germline ends. The CDR3 has 13 residues. The CDR3 loop is CASSYGPNEKLFF. The CDR3 DNA reads as TGTGCCAGCAGCTACGGTCCTAATGAAAAACTGTTTTTT. The full variable domain, completed using reference TRBV7-9 and TRBJ1-4, is DTGVSQNPRHKITKRGQNVTFRCDPISEHNRLYWYRQTLGQGPEFLTYFQNEAQLEKSRLLSDRFSAERPKGSFSTLEIQRTEQGDSAMYLCASSYGPNEKLFFGSGTQLSVL.

The CDR3 DNA is TGTGCCAGCAATCAGGACAGCCACTACGAGCAGTACTTC. Translating it yields CASNQDSHYEQYF. The chain combines TRBV2 with TRBJ2-7; a weak D match, TRBD1 (6 bases). Trimming shortened V by 7 bases and J by 3 bases, and 13 bases separated the two germline ends. This CDR3 contains 13 residues. Per the germline V gene, CDR1 is SNHLY and CDR2 is FYNNEI.

The chain recombines TRBV7-2 with TRBJ1-2; D might be TRBD1 (6 bases). V was trimmed by 1 base and J by 2 bases, leaving 14 bases between them. CDR1 is SGHTA and CDR2 is FQGNSA in the germline V gene. The CDR3 runs 16 residues. The CDR3, as DNA: TGTGCCAGCAGCTTAGGGGGGCGTTCGGGGAACTATGGCTACACCTTC. Amino acids: CASSLGGRSGNYGYTF.

Only one count was recorded for this clone. This sequence joins TRBV7-8 and TRBJ2-7; 10 nucleotides line up with TRBD1. CDR3 size: 16 residues. Germline values: CDR1 SGHVS, CDR2 FQNEAQ. V lost 4 bases and J lost 6; bases outside the gene matches: 12. The CDR3 nucleotides read TGTGCCAGCAGCTGGGGGACAGGGGCCAAGCCGGTCGAGCAGTACTTC. It codes for CASSWGTGAKPVEQYF. The full variable domain, its missing parts supplied by reference TRBV7-8 and TRBJ2-7, is GAGVSQSPRYKVAKRGQDVALRCDPISGHVSLFWYQQALGQGPEFLTYFQNEAQLDKSGLPSDRFFAERPEGSVSTLKIQRTQQEDSAVYLCASSWGTGAKPVEQYFGPGTRLTVT.

V is TRBV2 and J is TRBJ2-1, with 8 bases identical to TRBD2. The V and J ends lost 1 base and 0 bases, in that order; junction bases with no gene match: 8. The CDR3 spans 18 residues. The germline V gene has CDR1 SNHLY and CDR2 FYNNEI. In nucleotides, the CDR3 is TGTGCCAGCAGTGAAGGGAGACTAGCGCACAGCTCCTACAATGAGCAGTTCTTC. As protein: CASSEGRLAHSSYNEQFF.

CDR3 bases: TGTGCCAGCAGTGAAGGACAGGGCCACGAGCAGTACTTC. Protein product: CASSEGQGHEQYF. This chain uses TRBV6-4 with TRBJ2-7; the match to TRBD1 covers 8 bases. CDR3 length equals 13 residues. The germline CDR1 and CDR2 sequences are MRHNA and SNTAGT. The trim removed 3 bases at V and 5 bases at J, leaving 3 bases unmatched.

This clone was recorded only once. The chain links TRBV5-4 to TRBJ2-1, with D possibly TRBD2 on 6 matching bases. The germline CDR1 and CDR2 sequences are SGHNT and YYREEE (reference sequence). The CDR3 runs to 15 residues. V lost 0 bases, J lost 7 bases, and 14 bases lay in between. The DNA of the CDR3 is TGTGCCAGCAGCTTGGGGGGTGTTGCGGGAAATGAGCAGTTCTTC. It encodes CASSLGGVAGNEQFF.

This clone is a singleton in its sample. CDR3 nucleotides: TGTGCCAGCTCACCACCGGTCAGGGTCTTCAACACCGGGGAGCTGTTTTTT. Translated: CASSPPVRVFNTGELFF. The chain joins TRBV18 to TRBJ2-2, with D possibly being TRBD1 (5 bases). The ends were cut back, 0 bases at V and 2 bases at J, with 13 bases in the middle. Germline loops: CDR1 KGHSH, CDR2 LQKENI. CDR3 length equals 17 residues.

This clone was detected once. The V and J genes are TRBV29-1 and TRBJ2-3; D is ambiguous. CDR1 and CDR2 (germline): SQVTM, ANQGSEA. The CDR3 is made up of 8 amino acids. With 7 bases removed from V and 6 bases from J, the gap between germline ends came to 2 bases. CDR3 amino acids: CSADTQYF. CDR3 in DNA: TGCAGCGCGGATACGCAGTATTTT.

V usage is TRBV15 and J usage is TRBJ2-2, with D perhaps matching TRBD1 (5 bases). Trimming pared 3 bases from V and 8 bases from J, leaving 13 bases between. This CDR3 spans 14 amino acids. The germline gives CDR1 LNHNV, CDR2 YYDKDF (reference sequence). As DNA, the CDR3 is TGTGCCACCAGCAGCAGGGTGGTCATGGGGGAGCTGTTTTTT. Its translation: CATSSRVVMGELFF. Full variable domain (rest looked up from reference TRBV15 and TRBJ2-2): DAMVIQNPRYQVTQFGKPVTLSCSQTLNHNVMYWYQQKSSQAPKLLFHYYDKDFNNEADTPDNFQSRRPNTSFCFLDIRSPGLGDTAMYLCATSSRVVMGELFFGEGSRLTVL.

This chain joins TRBV19 and TRBJ2-1; 13 bases map to TRBD2. CDR1 is LNHDA, CDR2 SQIVND, per germline (reference sequence). With 3 bases clipped from V and 8 bases from J, the junction kept 16 bases outside the gene matches. The CDR3 extends over 19 amino acids. This CDR3 is CASSMPEGTSGTIWDEQFF. The CDR3 DNA follows: TGTGCCAGTAGTATGCCGGAAGGGACTAGCGGGACCATTTGGGATGAGCAGTTCTTC.

V usage is TRBV5-1 and J usage is TRBJ2-5, with 7 positions matching TRBD1. CDR1 is SGHRS and CDR2 is YFSETQ in the germline V gene. The CDR3 totals 16 residues. Trimming removed 4 bases from V and 4 bases from J; junction bases left unmatched: 13. The CDR3 spells CASSLLGEGALETQYF. The CDR3 nucleotides read TGCGCCAGCAGCCTACTCGGCGAGGGGGCCTTAGAGACCCAGTACTTC.

The genes are TRBV5-5 and TRBJ2-7, with 9 bases that match TRBD1. V lost 3 bases to trimming and J lost 2 bases; unmatched junction nucleotides: 6. This CDR3 is 15 amino acids long. The germline gives CDR1 SGHKS, CDR2 YYEKEE (reference sequence). The CDR3 DNA reads as TGTGCCAGCAGCTCCTCCGGGACAGGGCCCTACGAGCAGTACTTC. Amino acids: CASSSSGTGPYEQYF. Supplemented by reference TRBV5-5 and TRBJ2-7, the full variable domain reads DAGVTQSPTHLIKTRGQQVTLRCSPISGHKSVSWYQQVLGQGPQFIFQYYEKEERGRGNFPDRFSARQFPNYSSELNVNALLLGDSALYLCASSSSGTGPYEQYFGPGTRLTVT.

The chain carries TRBV6-5 and TRBJ1-1, with D tentatively TRBD1 (5 bases). Per germline, CDR1 MNHEY and CDR2 SVGAGI. Trimming cost V 5 bases and J 0 bases, with 13 bases left between them. This CDR3 is built from 15 residues. The CDR3 is CASSRRQSMNTEAFF. CDR3 nucleotides: TGTGCCAGCAGTAGACGACAGTCCATGAACACTGAAGCTTTCTTT.

The rearrangement uses TRBV9 and TRBJ1-5; D not resolved. Germline V CDR1 and CDR2: SGDLS, YYNGEE. V was shortened by 0 bases and J by 4 bases, with 8 bases between the two germline ends. The CDR3 is 14 residues long. CDR3: CASSVDPVNQPQHF. The CDR3 DNA follows: TGTGCCAGCAGCGTAGATCCAGTGAATCAGCCCCAGCATTTT. Full variable domain (missing parts from reference TRBV9 and TRBJ1-5): DSGVTQTPKHLITATGQRVTLRCSPRSGDLSVYWYQQSLDQGLQFLIQYYNGEERAKGNILERFSAQQFPDLHSELNLSSLELGDSALYFCASSVDPVNQPQHFGDGTRLSIL.

The V call is TRBV6-4, the J call TRBJ2-2; D gene unclear. Trimming removed 0 bases from V and 2 bases from J, with 4 bases in between. CDR1 is MRHNA, CDR2 SNTAGT, per germline. The CDR3 spans 14 residues. CDR3 loop: CASSDSANTGELFF. CDR3 bases: TGTGCCAGCAGTGACTCGGCAAACACCGGGGAGCTGTTTTTT.

This chain links TRBV27 with TRBJ1-1; 7 nucleotides align to TRBD1. V gave up 5 bases and J gave up 5 bases; unmatched junction bases: 8. Germline loops: CDR1 MNHEY, CDR2 SMNVEV (reference sequence). The CDR3 sequence is 14 residues long. This chain's CDR3 is CASSPRTGKTEAFF. The CDR3 DNA sequence: TGTGCCAGCAGTCCTCGGACAGGAAAGACTGAAGCTTTCTTT.

Written as DNA, the CDR3 is TGCGCCAGCAGCCAAGACCTGGACAGGGCGGATAGCAATCAGCCCCAGCATTTT. It translates to CASSQDLDRADSNQPQHF. The rearrangement joins TRBV4-1 to TRBJ1-5, with 8 bases that match TRBD1. V shed 0 bases and J 0 bases; nucleotides not matched to a gene: 7. The CDR3 spans 18 residues. The germline V gene encodes CDR1 MGHRA and CDR2 YSYEKL.

The rearrangement uses TRBV4-1 and TRBJ2-1; TRBD2 matches at 8 bases. Germline V CDR1 and CDR2: MGHRA, YSYEKL. This CDR3 spans 19 amino acids. Germline trimming cut 1 base from V and 0 bases from J; bases unmatched to any gene: 11. CDR3 region: CASSQVHLAGPSSYNEQFF. For the CDR3, the DNA is TGCGCCAGCAGCCAAGTACACCTAGCGGGTCCCAGCTCCTACAATGAGCAGTTCTTC.